This T cell receptor (beta chain) was obtained from a study of CD8 T cells in Susac syndrome (dated by TCRdb to between 2018 and 2021). For the wider study: Repertoire sequencing was used to test whether CD8+ T cell activation and differentiation in Susac syndrome was antigen driven. CD8+ T cell repertoire clonality was compared between some 13 healthy donors, approximately 14 Susac syndrome patients and 15 multiple sclerosis patients. What the work shows at the level of the full study, not this receptor alone: The TCR sequencing and HLA analysis was acknowledged to have included a relatively small number of individuals.

As regards this clonotype: This clone's antigen is unknown. No base qualities exist here, and no much larger clone lies one base off it.

The germline V gene supplies CDR1 SGHRS and CDR2 YFSETQ. The V and J ends are trimmed by 5 bases and 8 bases, leaving 12 bases between them. CDR3 length: 12 amino acids, cysteine to phenylalanine. Only the CDR3 part of the read is kept: 36 bases, read in frame from the first base. RNA was extracted using the RNeasy kit, and roughly 0.5 to 1 microgram was reverse transcribed with random hexamers. The immunoSEQ multiplex PCR assay, which covers 54 Vbeta and 13 Jbeta segments, was used to amplify TCR beta CDR3 regions. To correct PCR amplification bias, a synthetic template baseline was used for both primer optimization and computational correction. On the study's bioinformatics: Reads were annotated to V, D and J genes according to IMGT and were analyzed with immunoSEQ Analyzer, with only productive sequences retained. Clonality was computed as one minus Shannon entropy normalized by log2 of the number of productive unique sequences. For each patient and control, public and private clones were evaluated among the 100 most prevalent clones. A clone was defined as Susac-specific if it was absent from the healthy and MS cohorts, from 1052 published viral clones and from other ImmuneACCESS disease sequences. TCRdb reanalyzed the raw reads on its own, using fastp at Q25 for trimming and MiXCR for clone calling, and kept in-frame beta chains. Each CDR3 protein gets just one entry, which takes the most common genes and DNA from the rows behind it. These V and J calls derive from TCRdb rather than the authors' analysis. Counted in this sample were around 280,000 distinct CDR3 sequences; about 85% of them appeared once. The ten largest clones capture around 0.11% of the sample.

Peripheral blood CD8+ and CD4+ T cells from healthy donors, Susac syndrome patients and multiple sclerosis patients were profiled by high-throughput TCR beta sequencing. The multiple sclerosis controls were treatment-naive patients who had stable or active relapsing-remitting disease and met the revised McDonald criteria. Bulk CD8+ and CD4+ T cells were purified by magnetic negative isolation, whereas CD8+ TEMRA cells were enriched by FACS. Blood was collected in EDTA tubes and processed within 24 hours, with PBMCs isolated through density gradient centrifugation. PBMCs intended for TCR sequencing were frozen in liquid nitrogen and were later thawed in a 37 degrees C water bath. Purity of sorted or isolated CD4+, CD8+ and CD8+ TEMRA cells was at least 90%.

Specimen: CD8+ T cells from PBMCs. The rearrangement combines TRBV5-1 with TRBJ2-3; no D gene can be assigned with confidence. This sequence originates from a human donor with multiple sclerosis. The base sequence is TGCGCCAGCAGGGACGACGGGCCTACGCAGTATTTT. The translation is CASRDDGPTQYF. Supplemented by the reference TRBV5-1 and TRBJ2-3 proteins around the CDR3, the complete variable domain is KAGVTQTPRYLIKTRGQQVTLSCSPISGHRSVSWYQQTPGQGLQFLFEYFSETQRNKGNFPGRFSGRQFSNSRSEMNVSTLELGDSALYLCASRDDGPTQYFGPGTRLTVL.